This TCR beta chain was obtained from a study of shared clonotypes between healthy human individuals. Overall study findings and caveats: Sorted-subset sequencing was shown by rarefaction to be incomplete despite large depth.

Measured with immunoSEQ multiplex PCR; TCRdb has only the in-frame clones, and not every one. The sample has 1,100,000 or so clones; about 80% are singletons. Regarding this clone: Its specificity is unknown. The identical CDR3 is also encoded by other nucleotide sequences in the sample.

V lost 4 bases and J 5 bases, leaving 11 bases between the germline ends. This CDR3 contains 12 residues. Germline CDR1 reads SQVTM; CDR2 reads ANQGSEA. CD4+ cells were split into CD45RA+ naive and CD45RA-negative memory subsets. The chain couples TRBV29-1 to TRBJ2-5; D possibly matches TRBD1 or TRBD2 (5 bases each). The sequenced sample was memory CD4+ T cells from PBMCs. Subset described: CD45RA-negative fraction. The receptor comes from a man aged 18 to 35 in good health. Some clones in this sample may be carry-over from other donors' samples. CDR3 nucleotides: TGCAGCGTTGGCCAGGGAGTGGAGACCCAGTACTTC. Its protein product is CSVGQGVETQYF.